Listed here are 8 T cell receptor beta chains from one sample, sequenced in a study. TCRdb analysed the RT-PCR reads with MiXCR anew, one entry per CDR3 protein. The sample holds 550,000 to 750,000 distinct CDR3 sequences, 13% to 15% seen once. Sequenced sample: memory CD4+ T cells from blood. The receptors come from a female donor in good health, serving as a healthy control.

The sample holds a few counts of this clonotype. The rearrangement links TRBV7-2 to TRBJ1-5; TRBD1 matches 9 bases. Germline-derived CDR1 and CDR2 are SGHTA and FQGNSA. With 5 bases clipped from V and 6 bases from J, the junction kept 14 bases outside the gene matches. CDR3 length: 17 residues. This CDR3 reads CASSTLTGTGYLQPQHF. The CDR3 nucleotides are TGTGCCAGCAGCACCCTTACCGGGACAGGGTATCTTCAGCCCCAGCATTTT.

In this sample, this clonotype turned up many times. V and J are TRBV7-2 and TRBJ1-6; D gene ambiguous. CDR3 size: 15 residues. Germline V gives CDR1 SGHTA, CDR2 FQGNSA. Trimming took off 5 bases at V and 7 bases at J, with 15 bases between the two ends. CDR3 loop: CASSPQRGGNSPLHF. The CDR3 region has the DNA TGTGCCAGCAGCCCGCAGCGCGGCGGAAATTCACCCCTCCACTTT.

The chain is built from TRBV12-3 or TRBV12-4 and TRBJ2-1; tentative D call: TRBD2 (7 bases). V lost 6 bases, J lost 3 bases, and 15 bases lay in between. This CDR3 contains 15 residues. The CDR3 nucleotides are TGTGCCAGCAGGCGTCTGGGAGGGGGCTACAATGAGCAGTTCTTC. Translation: CASRRLGGGYNEQFF.

The sample holds many counts of this clonotype. This sequence joins TRBV4-3 and TRBJ2-1; 7 nucleotides line up with TRBD2. The CDR3 consists of 16 residues. CDR1 and CDR2 (germline): LGHNA, YSLEER. Trimming removed 0 bases from V and 4 bases from J; junction bases left unmatched: 6. Here the CDR3 DNA reads TGCGCCAGCAGCCAAGAAGCTTACGGGGGGTACAATGAGCAGTTCTTC. Protein product: CASSQEAYGGYNEQFF.

This clonotype has only a few counts. The rearrangement links TRBV7-2 to TRBJ2-5; D perhaps matches TRBD1 (5 bases). V lost 3 bases and J lost 0, with 14 bases in between. CDR1 is SGHTA, CDR2 FQGNSA, per germline. The CDR3 loop spans 16 amino acids. The CDR3 region has the DNA TGTGCCAGCAGCTTTCCTCTGCAGGGTTACCAAGAGACCCAGTACTTC. Its protein product is CASSFPLQGYQETQYF.

This clonotype showed up many times. This chain uses TRBV29-1 with TRBJ1-5; weak D call: TRBD1 (6 bases). CDR3 length equals 14 residues. Trimming stripped 7 bases from V and 2 bases from J, with 15 bases between. Per the germline V gene, CDR1 is SQVTM and CDR2 is ANQGSEA. The CDR3 protein is CSAVTGFGNQPQHF. In DNA form, the CDR3 reads TGCAGCGCGGTAACAGGGTTTGGCAATCAGCCCCAGCATTTT.

This clonotype showed up just a few times. The V and J genes are TRBV7-2 and TRBJ2-7; D not resolved. The CDR3 covers 12 residues. Germline V CDR1 and CDR2: SGHTA, FQGNSA. The V and J ends lost 3 bases and 6 bases respectively, with 9 bases between them. DNA for the CDR3: TGTGCCAGCAGCTTCATGGTCTCCGAGCAGTACTTC. It is translated as CASSFMVSEQYF. The whole variable domain, filled in from reference TRBV7-2 and TRBJ2-7, reads GAGVSQSPSNKVTEKGKDVELRCDPISGHTALYWYRQSLGQGLEFLIYFQGNSAPDKSGLPSDRFSAERTGGSVSTLTIQRTQQEDSAVYLCASSFMVSEQYFGPGTRLTVT.

The J gene is TRBJ1-2, the V gene TRBV6-5; 7 bases match TRBD1. Germline V gives CDR1 MNHEY, CDR2 SVGAGI. Unmatched junction bases numbered 10, after V lost 6 bases and J lost 6 bases. CDR3 length equals 14 residues. The CDR3 nucleotides are TGTGCCAGCAGACAGGGACAGAACCTTCATGGCTACACCTTC. It translates to CASRQGQNLHGYTF.